This TCR beta chain was obtained from a study of neurological immune-mediated disorders. Per germline, CDR1 DFQATT and CDR2 SNEGSKA (reference sequence). CDR3 length equals 13 residues. With 5 bases removed from V and 0 bases from J, the gap between germline ends came to 10 bases. This clonotype has a count of ten or more. Synthesis of cDNA used 5'RACE (with 10-nucleotide random UMIs). TCRdb ran MiXCR on the 5' RACE reads and lists one entry per CDR3 protein. The data hold 65,000 to 70,000 distinct CDR3 sequences, with about 4% observed a single time. The V call is TRBV20-1, the J call TRBJ1-1; no reliable D call. The source material was PBMCs. This sequence was found in a man between 25 and 39 years old with multiple sclerosis. The CDR3 DNA reads as TGCAGTGCTGCCCAAACAGTGAACACTGAAGCTTTCTTT. It yields the protein CSAAQTVNTEAFF.